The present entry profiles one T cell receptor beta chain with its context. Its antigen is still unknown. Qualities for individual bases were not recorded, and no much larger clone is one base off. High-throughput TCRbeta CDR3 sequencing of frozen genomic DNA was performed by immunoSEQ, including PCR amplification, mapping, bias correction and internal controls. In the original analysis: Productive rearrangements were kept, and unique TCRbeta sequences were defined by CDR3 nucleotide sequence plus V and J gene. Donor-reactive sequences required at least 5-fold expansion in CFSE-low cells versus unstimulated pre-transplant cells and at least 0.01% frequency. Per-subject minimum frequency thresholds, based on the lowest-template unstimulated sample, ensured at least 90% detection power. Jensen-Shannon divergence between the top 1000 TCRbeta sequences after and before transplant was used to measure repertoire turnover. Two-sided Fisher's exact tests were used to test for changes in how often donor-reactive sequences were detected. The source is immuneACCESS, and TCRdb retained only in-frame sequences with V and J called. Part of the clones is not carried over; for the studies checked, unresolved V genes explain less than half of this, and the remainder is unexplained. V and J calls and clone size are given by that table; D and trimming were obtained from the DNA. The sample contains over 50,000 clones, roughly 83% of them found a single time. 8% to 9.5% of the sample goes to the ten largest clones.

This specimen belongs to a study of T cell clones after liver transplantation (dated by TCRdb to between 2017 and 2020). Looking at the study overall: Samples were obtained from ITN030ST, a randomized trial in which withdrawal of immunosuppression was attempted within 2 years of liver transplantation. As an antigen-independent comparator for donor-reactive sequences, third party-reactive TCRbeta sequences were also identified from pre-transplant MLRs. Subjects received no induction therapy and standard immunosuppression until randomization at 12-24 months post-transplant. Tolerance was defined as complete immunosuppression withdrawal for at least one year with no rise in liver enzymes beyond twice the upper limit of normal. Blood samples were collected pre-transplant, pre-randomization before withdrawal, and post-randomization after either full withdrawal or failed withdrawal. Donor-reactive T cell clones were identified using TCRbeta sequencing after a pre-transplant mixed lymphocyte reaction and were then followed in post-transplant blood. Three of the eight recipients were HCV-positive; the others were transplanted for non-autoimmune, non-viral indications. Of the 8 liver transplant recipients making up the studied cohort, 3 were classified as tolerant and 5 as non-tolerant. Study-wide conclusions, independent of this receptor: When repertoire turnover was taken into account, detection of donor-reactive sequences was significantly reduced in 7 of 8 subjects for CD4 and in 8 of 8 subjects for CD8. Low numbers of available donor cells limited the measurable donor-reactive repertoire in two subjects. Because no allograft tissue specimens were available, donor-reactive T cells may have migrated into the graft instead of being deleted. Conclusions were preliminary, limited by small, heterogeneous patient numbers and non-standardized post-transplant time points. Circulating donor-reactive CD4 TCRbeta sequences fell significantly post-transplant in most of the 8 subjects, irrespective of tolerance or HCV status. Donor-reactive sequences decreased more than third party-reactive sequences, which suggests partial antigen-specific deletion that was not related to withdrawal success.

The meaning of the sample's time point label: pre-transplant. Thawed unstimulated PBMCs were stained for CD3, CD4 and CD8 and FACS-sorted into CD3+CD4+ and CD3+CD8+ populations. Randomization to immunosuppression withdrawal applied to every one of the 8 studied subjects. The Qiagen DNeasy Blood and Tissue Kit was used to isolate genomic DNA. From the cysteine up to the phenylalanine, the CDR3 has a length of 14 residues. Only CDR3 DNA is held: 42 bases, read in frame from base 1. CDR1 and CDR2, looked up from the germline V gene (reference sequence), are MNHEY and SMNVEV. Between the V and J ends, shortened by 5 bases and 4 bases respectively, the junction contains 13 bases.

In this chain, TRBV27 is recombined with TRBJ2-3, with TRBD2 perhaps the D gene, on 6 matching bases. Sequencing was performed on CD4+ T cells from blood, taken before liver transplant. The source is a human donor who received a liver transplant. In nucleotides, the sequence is TGTGCCAGCAGTCTCCCGGGGGAGGCAGATACGCAGTATTTT. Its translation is CASSLPGEADTQYF.